This TCR beta chain was profiled in a study of OX40 agonist ivuxolimab in advanced cancers. Study-wide results and limits: More expanded clones were found, on average, in CD8+ than in CD4+ T cells.

Measured with immunoSEQ multiplex PCR; TCRdb has only the in-frame clones, and not every one. This table holds tens of thousands of clones, 81% found once. Points on this clone: Its target is unknown.

This CDR3 has 14 residues. Germline CDR1 is SGHVS and CDR2 is FQNEAQ. V lost 5 bases to trimming and J lost 5 bases, with 14 bases between them. This sample comprised CD4+ or CD8+ T cells sorted from blood, obtained in a trial of the OX40 agonist ivuxolimab. The V and J genes are TRBV7-8 and TRBJ2-3; D unclear. This TCR derives from an adult with an advanced solid tumor such as melanoma, head and neck, liver or kidney cancer. The CDR3 coding sequence is TGTGCCAGCAGCCATGGAGCGTTGAAAGATACGCAGTATTTT. This sequence encodes CASSHGALKDTQYF. The whole variable domain, remainder taken from reference TRBV7-8 and TRBJ2-3, is GAGVSQSPRYKVAKRGQDVALRCDPISGHVSLFWYQQALGQGPEFLTYFQNEAQLDKSGLPSDRFFAERPEGSVSTLKIQRTQQEDSAVYLCASSHGALKDTQYFGPGTRLTVL.